These T cell receptor beta chains were read from a single sample in a study of T cells in Graves' hyperthyroidism and ophthalmopathy. Each CDR3 protein gets one entry after TCRdb re-called the multiplex PCR reads with MiXCR. The data contain 300,000 to 450,000 distinct CDR3 sequences, 15% of them singletons. The specimen was blood. The receptors come from a woman aged 25 to 39 with Graves' hyperthyroidism. The CDR3 runs from the conserved cysteine through the conserved F or W. Part of the rows lack a size; the others show once, few, many or a class for expanded clones.

j_call,clone_size,v_call,cdr3_aa
TRBJ2-2,few,TRBV6-5,CASSYSMWEVDTGELFF
TRBJ1-2,many,TRBV7-3,CASSPTGTGGGYTF
TRBJ2-7,many,TRBV6-5,CASSYSMREATYEQYF
TRBJ2-7,many,TRBV6-5,CASSYGREPPNYEQYF
TRBJ2-1,-,TRBV20-1,CSASNNEQFF
TRBJ2-7,many,TRBV5-1,CASSYVQGNEQYF
TRBJ2-5,many,TRBV29-1,CSAPTSGPETQYF
TRBJ2-7,few,TRBV28,CASSLSFSWASRSEQYF
TRBJ2-7,many,TRBV7-9,CASRGQLSSYEQYF
TRBJ1-1,few,TRBV5-1,CASSLQGIKTEAFF
TRBJ1-4,-,TRBV7-9,CASSLGRTGEKLFF
TRBJ1-3,-,TRBV18,CASSPPATVGGNTIYF
TRBJ2-1,few,TRBV5-5,CASSLDHAQNEQFF
TRBJ1-1,many,TRBV2,CASSGPEAFF
TRBJ2-7,many,TRBV6-1,CASSVAGQAYEQYF
TRBJ2-1,-,TRBV20-1,CSARVLAGGSSYNEQFF
TRBJ1-2,-,TRBV9,CASSGGTVYGYTF
-,-,TRBV7-2,CAITVKSSYEQFF
TRBJ2-1,-,TRBV20-1,CSARLSNSYNEQFF
TRBJ1-1,many,TRBV10-3,CAIGHLNTEAFF
TRBJ2-2,-,TRBV24-1,CATSEPLAGNTGELFF
TRBJ2-1,many,TRBV2,CASSELATRYSYNEQFF
TRBJ2-7,many,TRBV28,CASIEPGLAYEQYF
TRBJ2-5,-,TRBV29-1,CSVEERTSRKTQYF
TRBJ2-5,many,TRBV6-1,CAGQLIAGAAETQYF
TRBJ1-2,few,TRBV18,CASSPLQELHDGYTF
TRBJ1-5,many,TRBV7-2,CASSLEQGQPQHF
TRBJ2-7,-,TRBV20-1,CSAPTSGTVYEQYF
TRBJ2-2,few,TRBV30,CAWSRDMNTGELFF
TRBJ2-7,few,TRBV5-1,CASSLGNPSSYEQYF
TRBJ2-2,many,TRBV24-1,CATSDLNLGPGQGNTGELFF
TRBJ2-5,few,TRBV10-3,CAISESLRTQYF
TRBJ2-5,-,TRBV27,CASSLDPRASGSWYF
TRBJ2-5,-,TRBV6-2/TRBV6-3,CASSYEGLETQYF
TRBJ1-1,-,TRBV19,CASSKRLGTGPGEAFF
TRBJ2-3,-,TRBV12-5,CASGLSGLAGGRGDTQYF
TRBJ2-3,few,TRBV30,CAWSVLAPNGDTQYF
TRBJ2-7,many,TRBV12-3/TRBV12-4,CASRSSGTYEQYF
TRBJ2-3,many,TRBV28,CASSFIRGTSTDTQYF
TRBJ2-7,-,TRBV29-1,CSVRGGSGYEQYF
TRBJ2-3,few,TRBV3-1,CASRTSGRAKDTQYF
TRBJ2-7,few,TRBV20-1,CSARDSAKSQTEQYF
TRBJ1-5,-,TRBV30,CAWSISGGLVPQHF
TRBJ2-2,many,TRBV3-1,CASSQDVERENTGELFF
TRBJ2-7,many,TRBV3-1,CASSQDAPYEQYF
TRBJ2-7,-,TRBV29-1,CSVELRGEQYF
TRBJ1-5,-,TRBV2,CASSDLGNQPQHF
TRBJ2-5,-,TRBV4-1,CASTPLQGKETQYF
TRBJ2-1,few,TRBV25-1,CASSEYRVRTVSYNEQFF
TRBJ1-5,many,TRBV24-1,CATRIATGNQPQHF
TRBJ2-1,-,TRBV27,CASSLETGRGEQFF
TRBJ2-1,once,TRBV19,CASSIQQASGVYNEQFF
TRBJ1-2,many,TRBV28,CAGRRQGDYGYTF